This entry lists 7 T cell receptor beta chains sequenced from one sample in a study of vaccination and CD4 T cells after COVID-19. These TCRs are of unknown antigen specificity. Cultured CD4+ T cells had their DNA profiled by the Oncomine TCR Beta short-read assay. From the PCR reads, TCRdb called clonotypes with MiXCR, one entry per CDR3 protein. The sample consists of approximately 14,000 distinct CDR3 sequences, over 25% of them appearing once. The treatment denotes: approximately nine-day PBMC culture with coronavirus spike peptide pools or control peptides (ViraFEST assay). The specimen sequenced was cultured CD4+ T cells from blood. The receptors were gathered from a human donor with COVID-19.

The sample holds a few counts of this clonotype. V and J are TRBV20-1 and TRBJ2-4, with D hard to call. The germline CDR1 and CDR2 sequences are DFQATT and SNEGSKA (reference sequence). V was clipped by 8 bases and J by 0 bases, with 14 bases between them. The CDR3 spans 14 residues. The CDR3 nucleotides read TGCAGTCCTACGATAACTCTAGCCAAAAACATTCAGTACTTC. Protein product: CSPTITLAKNIQYF.

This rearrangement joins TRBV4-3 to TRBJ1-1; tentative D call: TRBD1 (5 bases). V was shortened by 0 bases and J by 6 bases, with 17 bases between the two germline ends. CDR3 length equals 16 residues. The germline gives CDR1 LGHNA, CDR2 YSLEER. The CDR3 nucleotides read TGCGCCAGCAGCCAAGATGGCGGAGCAGGGAGGGCTGAAGCTTTCTTT. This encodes CASSQDGGAGRAEAFF.

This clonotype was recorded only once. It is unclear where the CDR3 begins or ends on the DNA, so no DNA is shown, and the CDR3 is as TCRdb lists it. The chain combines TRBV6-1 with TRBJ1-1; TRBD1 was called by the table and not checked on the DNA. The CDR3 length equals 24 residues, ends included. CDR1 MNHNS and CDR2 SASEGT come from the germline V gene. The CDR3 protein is CASKGMGLETQYFGPRGGNTEAFF.

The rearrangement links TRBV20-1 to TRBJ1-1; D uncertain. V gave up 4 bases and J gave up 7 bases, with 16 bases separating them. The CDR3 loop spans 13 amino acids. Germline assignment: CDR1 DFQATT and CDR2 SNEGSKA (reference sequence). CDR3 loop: CSAIRVANGEAFF. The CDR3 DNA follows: TGCAGTGCTATTCGGGTGGCTAACGGTGAAGCTTTCTTT.

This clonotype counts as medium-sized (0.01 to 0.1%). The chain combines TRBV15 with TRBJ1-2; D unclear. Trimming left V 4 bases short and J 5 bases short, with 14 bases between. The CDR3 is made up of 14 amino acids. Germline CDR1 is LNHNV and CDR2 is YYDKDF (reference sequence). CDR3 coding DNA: TGTGCCACCAGCATGCGGGAGAGTCCATATGGCTACACCTTC. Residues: CATSMRESPYGYTF.

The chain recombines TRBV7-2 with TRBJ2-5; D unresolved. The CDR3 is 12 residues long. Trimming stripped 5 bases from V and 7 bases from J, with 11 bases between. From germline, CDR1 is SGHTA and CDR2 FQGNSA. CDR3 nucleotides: TGTGCCAGCAGCCAAATGTCCGGGACCCAGTACTTC. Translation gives CASSQMSGTQYF. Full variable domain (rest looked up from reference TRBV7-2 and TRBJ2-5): GAGVSQSPSNKVTEKGKDVELRCDPISGHTALYWYRQSLGQGLEFLIYFQGNSAPDKSGLPSDRFSAERTGGSVSTLTIQRTQQEDSAVYLCASSQMSGTQYFGPGTRLLVL.

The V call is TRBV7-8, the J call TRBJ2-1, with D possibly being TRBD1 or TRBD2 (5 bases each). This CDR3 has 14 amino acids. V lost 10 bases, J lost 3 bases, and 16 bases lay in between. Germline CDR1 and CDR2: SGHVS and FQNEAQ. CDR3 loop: CATLRDLNYNEQFF. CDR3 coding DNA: TGTGCCACCCTCCGGGACCTGAACTACAATGAGCAGTTCTTC.